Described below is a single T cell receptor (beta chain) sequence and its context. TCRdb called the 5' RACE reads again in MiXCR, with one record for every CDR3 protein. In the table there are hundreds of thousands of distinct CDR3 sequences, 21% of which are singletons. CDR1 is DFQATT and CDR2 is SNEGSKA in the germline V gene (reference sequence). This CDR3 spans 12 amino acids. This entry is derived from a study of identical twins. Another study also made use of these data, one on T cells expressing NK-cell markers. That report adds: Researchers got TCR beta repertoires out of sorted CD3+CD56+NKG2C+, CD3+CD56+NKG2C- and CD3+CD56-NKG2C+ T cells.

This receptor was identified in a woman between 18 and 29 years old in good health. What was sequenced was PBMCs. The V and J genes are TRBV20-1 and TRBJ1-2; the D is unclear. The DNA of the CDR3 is TGCAGCGCTCCCGATCTGTTCTATGGCTACACCTTC. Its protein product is CSAPDLFYGYTF.